The clone carrying this T cell receptor beta chain was observed a single time. The data belong to a study of blood T cell repertoires in COVID-19. Germline CDR1 reads SEHNR; CDR2 reads FQNEAQ (reference sequence). This CDR3 is 14 amino acids long. Trimming removed 4 bases from V and 7 bases from J; junction bases left unmatched: 6. In the source study's methods: The authors estimated nucleated cell counts from reference gene primer amplification. Repertoires were generated with immunoSEQ multiplex PCR, while TCRdb's copy carries only in-frame clones and drops some. V and J calls and clone size are as listed in that table; D and trimming were resolved from the DNA. The data show tens of thousands of clones, with roughly 90% seen just once and approximately 2.2% held by the top ten.

The specimen sequenced was peripheral blood. The rearrangement uses TRBV7-9 and TRBJ1-5; 8 bases match TRBD1. The receptor was isolated from a human donor with active COVID-19. The donor label of this sample is uncertain. The CDR3 is CASSSDRGPQPQHF. The CDR3 coding sequence is TGTGCCAGCAGCTCCGACAGGGGCCCACAGCCCCAGCATTTT.